This TCR beta chain is drawn from a study of blood T cell repertoires in COVID-19. Overall study: The United States, Italy and Spain supplied acute and convalescent COVID-19 samples. PBMCs, B-cell-depleted T cells, or T cells were the source of the cDNA or gDNA that made up the material.

The CDR3 length is 15 residues. Germline V gene sequence: CDR1 SEHNR, CDR2 FQNEAQ (reference sequence). After removal of 5 bases from V and 4 bases from J, the junction contained 8 bases not matched to a gene. Authors' processing steps: Reference gene primers were amplified, and this amplification served to estimate nucleated cell counts. Some clones are missing from TCRdb's copy, which holds only in-frame ones; the method was immunoSEQ multiplex PCR. V and J calls and clone size follow that table, whereas D and trimming were derived from the DNA. The sample lists under 200,000 clones, roughly 86% occurring once.

The sequence was obtained from a man aged 45-65 years with active or convalescent COVID-19. Source material: peripheral blood. The J gene is TRBJ1-3, the V gene TRBV7-9; 7 nucleotides match TRBD1. CDR3 in amino acids: CASSRSTGVGNTIYF. The CDR3 bases are TGTGCCAGCAGCCGATCCACAGGGGTCGGAAACACCATATATTTT.